A single sample gave rise to the 7 T cell receptor beta chains below, sequenced in a study of T cells after posttransplantation cyclophosphamide. Busulfan-fludarabine conditioning, marrow transplant, and cyclophosphamide on days +3 and +4 were administered. Data came from immunoSEQ multiplex PCR; TCRdb stores just in-frame clones and leaves some out. Here the sample spans more than 9,000 clones, 86% being singletons. Sequences were derived from CD4+ T cells sorted from PBMCs, sampled after allogeneic stem cell transplant with posttransplant cyclophosphamide. All receptors derive from a young adult male patient who received an allogeneic stem cell transplant from a related donor, was CMV-positive, and had acute GVHD only. Among the T cells, some may be from the graft donor.

This sequence joins TRBV18 and TRBJ1-1, with a weak D call TRBD1 (6 bases). Germline-derived CDR1 and CDR2 are KGHSH and LQKENI. The CDR3 loop spans 15 amino acids. The germline V and J ends were trimmed by 4 bases and 0 bases, with 12 bases remaining between them. As DNA, the CDR3 is TGTGCCAGCTCACTACGGGGGGCAATGAACACTGAAGCTTTCTTT. Translating gives CASSLRGAMNTEAFF.

This rearrangement joins TRBV2 to TRBJ2-1, with D possibly TRBD2 on 6 matching bases. Germline values: CDR1 SNHLY, CDR2 FYNNEI. The V end lost 6 bases, the J end lost 1 base, and 10 bases lay between the germline ends. The CDR3 length is 14 residues. The CDR3 DNA reads TGTGCCAGCAGCCTACGGGGGTCCTACAATGAGCAGTTCTTC. This gives the protein CASSLRGSYNEQFF.

About this clone itself: The junction does not match germline at one end; this may be a read error. The chain links TRBV5-1 to TRBJ1-1; D remains unclear. The length of the CDR3 is 13 residues. Germline loops: CDR1 SGHRS, CDR2 YFSETQ. This CDR3 reads CASSPQTNIEAFF. The CDR3 nucleotides are TGCGCCAGCAGCCCACAGACGAACATTGAAGCTTTCTTT.

V is TRBV18 and J is TRBJ1-1; D gene unclear. Germline V lookup: CDR1 KGHSH, CDR2 LQKENI. The CDR3 is 13 amino acids. Trimming cost V 6 bases and J 4 bases, with 12 bases left between them. CDR3 bases: TGTGCCAGCTCCCGGGATTGGGCCACTGAAGCTTTCTTT. Translation: CASSRDWATEAFF.

The chain recombines TRBV7-2 with TRBJ1-5; D perhaps matches TRBD1 (5 bases). V was shortened by 11 bases and J by 3 bases, with 11 bases between the two germline ends. Germline assignment: CDR1 SGHTA and CDR2 FQGNSA. This CDR3 region has 12 residues. The CDR3: CAAGQVNQPQHF. CDR3 DNA: TGTGCCGCTGGACAAGTCAATCAGCCCCAGCATTTT.

This clone has more than one count but fewer than ten. The gene calls are TRBV4-3 and TRBJ2-1; possible D gene TRBD2, 5 bases. This CDR3 spans 14 amino acids. CDR1 LGHNA and CDR2 YSLEER come from the germline V gene. Trimming removed 0 bases at V and 6 bases at J, with 9 bases between. The CDR3 DNA reads TGCGCCAGCAGCCAAGATCCCGCGGGCAATGAGCAGTTCTTC. Translation: CASSQDPAGNEQFF.

The chain has TRBV7-2 and TRBJ2-1; TRBD2 aligns across 9 bases. There are 16 residues in the CDR3. Germline CDR1 reads SGHTA; CDR2 reads FQGNSA. After removal of 1 base from V and 4 bases from J, the junction contained 5 bases not matched to a gene. For the CDR3, the DNA is TGTGCCAGCAGCTTAGGCGGCGGGGGGGGATACAATGAGCAGTTCTTC. Translated: CASSLGGGGGYNEQFF.